The 28 T cell receptor beta chains reported below all come from one sample, sequenced in a study of cytomegalovirus exposure and HLA in healthy donors. Sequencing used immunoSEQ multiplex PCR; TCRdb keeps in-frame clones, though not all of them. The sample lists about 89,000 clones, around 82% occurring once. Sequenced material: PBMCs. Receptors originate from a woman between 18 and 29 years old in good health and CMV-seropositive.

V gene TRBV2 combines with J gene TRBJ2-7; possible D gene TRBD2, 6 bases. From germline, CDR1 is SNHLY and CDR2 FYNNEI. This CDR3 has 13 amino acids. Deletions cut 2 bases from V and 5 bases from J, with 10 bases between. Here the CDR3 DNA reads TGTGCCAGCAGTGAACGGGGGTACAACGAGCAGTACTTC. Protein: CASSERGYNEQYF.

The rearrangement links TRBV5-8 to TRBJ2-7, with a possible D match to TRBD1 (5 bases). This CDR3 is 14 amino acids long. V lost 2 bases, J lost 2 bases, and 11 bases lay in between. Germline CDR1 is SGHTS and CDR2 is YDEGEE. The CDR3 is CASSFDADTYEQYF. The CDR3, as DNA: TGTGCCAGCAGCTTCGATGCGGACACCTACGAGCAGTACTTC.

The chain combines TRBV4-2 with TRBJ2-3; D unclear. V was shortened by 0 bases and J by 2 bases, with 12 bases between the two germline ends. The CDR3 loop spans 16 amino acids. Germline V gene lookup returns CDR1 LGHNA and CDR2 YNFKEQ. In nucleotides, the CDR3 is TGTGCCAGCAGCCAAGAAGAGAGGTTGGACACAGATACGCAGTATTTT. Translated: CASSQEERLDTDTQYF.

V usage is TRBV7-8 and J usage is TRBJ2-2, with TRBD1 identical over 10 bases. V was clipped by 3 bases and J by 5 bases; unmatched bases: 9. Germline CDR1 reads SGHVS; CDR2 reads FQNEAQ. The CDR3 sequence is 17 residues long. Here the CDR3 DNA reads TGTGCCAGCAGCTTTCTCGAGGGACAGGGGCGGACCGGGGAGCTGTTTTTT. Encoded protein: CASSFLEGQGRTGELFF.

V gene TRBV5-1 combines with J gene TRBJ2-3; tentatively, D is TRBD2 (6 bases). The V end lost 0 bases, the J end lost 1 base, and 9 bases lay between the germline ends. This CDR3 comprises 15 residues. Germline-derived CDR1 and CDR2 are SGHRS and YFSETQ. As DNA, the CDR3 is TGCGCCAGCAGCTTGGGACTAGAAGGCACAGATACGCAGTATTTT. Protein product: CASSLGLEGTDTQYF. The whole variable domain, remainder taken from reference TRBV5-1 and TRBJ2-3, is KAGVTQTPRYLIKTRGQQVTLSCSPISGHRSVSWYQQTPGQGLQFLFEYFSETQRNKGNFPGRFSGRQFSNSRSEMNVSTLELGDSALYLCASSLGLEGTDTQYFGPGTRLTVL.

The genes are TRBV2 and TRBJ2-6; D may be TRBD1 (5 bases). Germline loops: CDR1 SNHLY, CDR2 FYNNEI. The CDR3 consists of 12 residues. V was clipped by 11 bases and J by 4 bases, with 9 bases between them. The CDR3 protein is CAAPGGANVLTF. CDR3 bases: TGTGCCGCCCCAGGGGGGGCCAACGTCCTGACTTTC.

This clone showed up just once. The chain couples TRBV27 to TRBJ1-2; 8 bases are a match to TRBD1. CDR1 is MNHEY and CDR2 is SMNVEV in the germline V gene (reference sequence). V was clipped by 5 bases and J by 1 base; unmatched bases: 3. The CDR3 is made up of 14 amino acids. The CDR3 spells CASSRTGLNYGYTF. The DNA of the CDR3 is TGTGCCAGCAGTCGGACAGGGCTTAACTATGGCTACACCTTC.

The CDR3 DNA is TGCGCCAGCGGGGGTACAGGGGATCAGCCCCAGCATTTT. Translation: CASGGTGDQPQHF. This rearrangement joins TRBV10-2 to TRBJ1-5, with 7 bases fitting TRBD1. The CDR3 is made up of 13 amino acids. The J segment lost 5 bases and the V segment lost 8 bases, leaving 6 bases of the junction unmatched. From germline, CDR1 is WSHSY and CDR2 SAAADI.

This clone was counted a single time. The chain is built from TRBV18 and TRBJ2-7, with TRBD2 matching over 7 bases. CDR3 length equals 13 residues. Germline lookup yields CDR1 KGHSH and CDR2 LQKENI. J lost 4 bases, V lost 5 bases, and 5 bases had no gene match. The CDR3 nucleotides are TGTGCCAGCTCAGGCGGGGGAAAGTACGAGCAGTACTTC. This sequence encodes CASSGGGKYEQYF.

The chain uses TRBV29-1 and TRBJ1-4; 7 bases fit TRBD1. V lost 7 bases and J lost 0; bases outside the gene matches: 8. Germline values: CDR1 SQVTM, CDR2 ANQGSEA. CDR3 length: 15 residues. CDR3 nucleotide sequence: TGCAGCGACCGGGACAGACCCACAACTAATGAAAAACTGTTTTTT. It is translated as CSDRDRPTTNEKLFF.

This clone appeared a few times. The chain recombines TRBV28 with TRBJ1-2; perhaps TRBD1 as D (5 bases). The V gene lost 7 bases and the J gene lost 2 bases, with 14 bases spanning the gap. Germline V gene data show CDR1 as MDHEN and CDR2 as SYDVKM. This CDR3 is built from 14 residues. The CDR3 is CASTWGVKNYGYTF. The CDR3 coding sequence is TGTGCCAGCACATGGGGGGTCAAGAACTATGGCTACACCTTC.

The chain couples TRBV6-4 to TRBJ2-2, with 8 positions matching TRBD2. V lost 0 bases to trimming and J lost 6 bases; unmatched junction nucleotides: 6. Germline-derived CDR1 and CDR2 are MRHNA and SNTAGT. This CDR3 contains 16 residues. CDR3 coding DNA: TGTGCCAGCAGTGACTCGTCGGGGGGGCACCCCGGGGAGCTGTTTTTT. This translates into CASSDSSGGHPGELFF.

The rearrangement joins TRBV28 to TRBJ2-3; tentative D call: TRBD1 (5 bases). The germline V gene encodes CDR1 MDHEN and CDR2 SYDVKM. V lost 4 bases, J lost 0 bases, and 8 bases lay in between. The CDR3 totals 14 residues. This CDR3 reads CASSSDSSTDTQYF. The CDR3 bases are TGTGCCAGCAGTTCCGACAGTAGCACAGATACGCAGTATTTT.

This rearrangement joins TRBV5-6 to TRBJ2-1; TRBD2 is a possible D gene (5 bases). Looked up from germline, CDR1 is SGHDT and CDR2 is YYEEEE. Between the trimmed V and J ends, which lost 5 bases and 9 bases, there was a span of 15 bases. This CDR3 region has 13 residues. DNA of the CDR3: TGTGCCAGCAGTATTGACGGAGGCACTGAGCAGTTCTTC. Its protein product is CASSIDGGTEQFF.

V gene TRBV27 combines with J gene TRBJ1-6; 8 bases line up with TRBD1. V was pared by 4 bases and J by 4 bases, with 6 bases of the junction left unmatched. This CDR3 has 16 amino acids. Germline V lookup: CDR1 MNHEY, CDR2 SMNVEV (reference sequence). CDR3: CASSYRTGLYNSPLHF. The CDR3 DNA is TGTGCCAGCAGTTACCGGACAGGGCTGTATAATTCACCCCTCCACTTT.

This clone was counted a few times. The chain is built from TRBV27 and TRBJ1-1; TRBD1 is a possible D gene (6 bases). Trimming took off 4 bases at V and 1 base at J, with 19 bases between the two ends. Germline CDR1 and CDR2: MNHEY and SMNVEV (reference sequence). CDR3 length equals 17 residues. The CDR3 bases are TGTGCCAGCAGTTCCGCCGAGGTCAGGGGTGGGAACACTGAAGCTTTCTTT. Residues: CASSSAEVRGGNTEAFF.

The gene calls are TRBV5-1 and TRBJ2-1; tentative D call: TRBD1 (5 bases). CDR3 length: 13 amino acids. Trimming removed 6 bases from V and 7 bases from J, with 14 bases in between. CDR1 is SGHRS and CDR2 is YFSETQ in the germline V gene. The CDR3 DNA reads as TGCGCCAGCACCCCTTTCGACAGTAATGAGCAGTTCTTC. It translates to CASTPFDSNEQFF.

The CDR3 DNA follows: TGCGCCAGCAGCCAAGATCAAGCAGGGTACTATGGCTACACCTTC. It specifies CASSQDQAGYYGYTF. The genes are TRBV4-1 and TRBJ1-2, with D possibly matching TRBD1 (5 bases). V was cut by 0 bases and J by 3 bases, with 11 bases left in between. Germline V CDR1 and CDR2: MGHRA, YSYEKL. There are 15 residues in the CDR3.

This chain uses TRBV5-1 with TRBJ2-5; perhaps TRBD1 as D (6 bases). V lost 5 bases and J 2 bases, leaving 16 bases between the germline ends. The CDR3 extends over 15 amino acids. Germline CDR1 is SGHRS and CDR2 is YFSETQ. The CDR3 is CASRDRLFHQETQYF. The DNA of the CDR3 is TGCGCCAGCAGGGACAGACTATTCCATCAAGAGACCCAGTACTTC.

This clone was recorded a few times. The chain recombines TRBV6-6 with TRBJ2-7, with 7 bases that match TRBD2. J was trimmed by 7 bases and V by 5 bases; bases with no gene match: 2. Germline V gene data show CDR1 as MNHNY and CDR2 as SVGAGI (reference sequence). The CDR3 contains 11 residues. CDR3 sequence: CASSTGGEQYF. The CDR3 DNA sequence: TGTGCCAGCAGTACGGGGGGAGAGCAGTACTTC.

This sequence joins TRBV30 and TRBJ1-4; possible D gene TRBD1, 5 bases. Germline CDR1 and CDR2: GTSNPN and SVGIG (reference sequence). The V end was cut by 2 bases, the J end by 7 bases, with 8 bases between. The CDR3 loop spans 12 amino acids. The CDR3 sequence: CAWSNGGEKLFF. The CDR3 region has the DNA TGTGCCTGGAGTAACGGGGGTGAAAAACTGTTTTTT.

The chain has TRBV9 and TRBJ2-5, with 12 bases aligning to TRBD2. Germline V CDR1 and CDR2: SGDLS, YYNGEE. J lost 4 bases, V lost 3 bases, and 7 bases had no gene match. The CDR3 has 16 residues. The CDR3 nucleotides are TGTGCCAGCAGCGGGAGGCTAGCGGGGGGGGGAGAGACCCAGTACTTC. Protein sequence: CASSGRLAGGGETQYF.

The chain is built from TRBV5-1 and TRBJ2-2; a possible D gene is TRBD1 (5 bases). The CDR3 is 13 residues long. Germline-derived CDR1 and CDR2 are SGHRS and YFSETQ. V was shortened by 2 bases and J by 5 bases, with 7 bases between the two germline ends. The chain's CDR3 is CASSLQETGELFF. The CDR3, as DNA: TGCGCCAGCAGCTTACAGGAGACCGGGGAGCTGTTTTTT.

This chain links TRBV10-2 with TRBJ2-7; 13 nucleotides agree with TRBD2. Trimming took 2 bases from V and 6 from J; bases not matched to a gene: 1. There are 14 residues in the CDR3. Per the germline V gene, CDR1 is WSHSY and CDR2 is SAAADI. The CDR3 bases are TGCGCCAGCAGTGAGACTAGCGGGGGGGCCGAGCAGTACTTC. Translating it yields CASSETSGGAEQYF.

This clone was picked up a small number of times. The genes are TRBV5-1 and TRBJ1-5; 8 nucleotides match TRBD1. Germline loops: CDR1 SGHRS, CDR2 YFSETQ. The junction had 7 bases not matched to a gene; V was cut back by 5 bases and J by 6 bases. This CDR3 comprises 14 residues. CDR3 in amino acids: CASSIGQGAQPQHF. CDR3 sequence (DNA): TGCGCCAGCAGTATCGGACAGGGAGCTCAGCCCCAGCATTTT.

This clone occurred a few times. The rearrangement links TRBV7-9 to TRBJ2-3, with unresolved D. The CDR3 loop spans 12 amino acids. Trimming stripped 1 base from V and 4 bases from J, with 3 bases between. Germline assignment: CDR1 SEHNR and CDR2 FQNEAQ (reference sequence). CDR3 coding DNA: TGTGCCAGCAGCTTAGGAGCAGATACGCAGTATTTT. As protein: CASSLGADTQYF. The whole variable domain, filled in from reference TRBV7-9 and TRBJ2-3, reads DTGVSQNPRHKITKRGQNVTFRCDPISEHNRLYWYRQTLGQGPEFLTYFQNEAQLEKSRLLSDRFSAERPKGSFSTLEIQRTEQGDSAMYLCASSLGADTQYFGPGTRLTVL.

The sample holds a few counts of this clone. V gene TRBV30 combines with J gene TRBJ1-2; no clear D. The CDR3 is 13 amino acids. The germline V gene has CDR1 GTSNPN and CDR2 SVGIG (reference sequence). Trimming shortened V by 3 bases and J by 3 bases, and 11 bases separated the two germline ends. CDR3 loop: CAWRVAPDYGYTF. In DNA, the CDR3 is TGTGCCTGGAGGGTCGCTCCAGACTATGGCTACACCTTC.

This rearrangement joins TRBV7-2 to TRBJ2-2, with 9 bases fitting TRBD2. CDR3 length: 15 residues. Losses at the gene ends were 3 bases for V and 6 bases for J; bases not matched to a gene: 5. The germline V gene has CDR1 SGHTA and CDR2 FQGNSA. The CDR3 here is CASSLASGDAGELFF. The CDR3 DNA reads as TGTGCCAGCAGCTTGGCTAGCGGGGACGCCGGGGAGCTGTTTTTT.